This section outlines one T cell receptor (beta chain) sequence together with its context. The target antigen is unknown. This same CDR3 is encoded by further DNA sequences in the sample. The record originates from a study of siplizumab effects on memory and regulatory T cells. Study-wide findings and caveats: Roughly 75-96% of proliferating CD4+ or CD8+ clones lacked an assignable naive or memory phenotype.

The CDR3 has 16 amino acids. Trimming removed 4 bases from V and 2 bases from J; junction bases left unmatched: 5. Per germline, CDR1 SGHRS and CDR2 YFSETQ. Profiling relied on immunoSEQ multiplex PCR, and the TCRdb table lists in-frame clones only, not all of them. Of under 140,000 clones listed, about nine tenths are singletons. The source of this sequence is a human donor in good health. Material for sequencing was CD4+ T cells sorted from blood. The chain uses TRBV5-1 and TRBJ2-1; 11 bases align to TRBD1. Here the CDR3 reads CASSGGTGGPYNEQFF. The DNA of the CDR3 is TGCGCCAGCAGCGGCGGGACAGGGGGTCCCTACAATGAGCAGTTCTTC.